The present T cell receptor (beta chain) was sequenced within a study of cytomegalovirus exposure and HLA in healthy donors. Study context: It was reported in a later analysis that the same platform had been used for the 100 to 150 validation repertoires as for the approximately 700 first-cohort repertoires. Study-wide results and caveats: Using the classifier, cytomegalovirus status was reportedly diagnosed with high specificity and sensitivity. It was about 180 TCR beta chains that were listed as cytomegalovirus-associated. As confirmed in vitro, three CMV-associated chains were specific for CMV antigens.

Trimming took off 0 bases at V and 0 bases at J, with 9 bases between the two ends. The CDR3 extends over 15 amino acids. Germline V lookup: CDR1 SGHDN, CDR2 FVKESK. Regarding this clone: Its antigen is unknown.

The repertoire was sequenced with immunoSEQ multiplex PCR; TCRdb's copy has only in-frame clones and lacks some. The profile shows 200,000 or so clones, 75% to 90% of them singletons. This clonotype was sampled from a woman aged 18-29 years in good health and CMV-seronegative. V gene TRBV14 combines with J gene TRBJ2-7; D is undetermined. Sample: PBMCs. The CDR3 is CASSQDVVSSYEQYF. For the CDR3, the DNA is TGTGCCAGCAGCCAAGATGTAGTCTCCTCCTACGAGCAGTACTTC.